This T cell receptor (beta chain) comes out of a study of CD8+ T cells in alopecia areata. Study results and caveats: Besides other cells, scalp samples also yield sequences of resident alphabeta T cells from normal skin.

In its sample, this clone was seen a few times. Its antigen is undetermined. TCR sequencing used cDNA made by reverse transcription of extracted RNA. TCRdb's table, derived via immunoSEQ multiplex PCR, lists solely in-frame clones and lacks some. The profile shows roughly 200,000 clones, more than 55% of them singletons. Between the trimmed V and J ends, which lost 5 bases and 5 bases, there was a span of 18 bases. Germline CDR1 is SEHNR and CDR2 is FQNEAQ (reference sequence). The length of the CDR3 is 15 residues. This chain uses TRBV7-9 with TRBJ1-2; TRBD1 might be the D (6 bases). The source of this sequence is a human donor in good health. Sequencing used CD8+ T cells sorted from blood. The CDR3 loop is CASSPEGGRKYGYTF. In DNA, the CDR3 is TGTGCCAGCAGCCCGGAGGGGGGAAGAAAGTATGGCTACACCTTC.